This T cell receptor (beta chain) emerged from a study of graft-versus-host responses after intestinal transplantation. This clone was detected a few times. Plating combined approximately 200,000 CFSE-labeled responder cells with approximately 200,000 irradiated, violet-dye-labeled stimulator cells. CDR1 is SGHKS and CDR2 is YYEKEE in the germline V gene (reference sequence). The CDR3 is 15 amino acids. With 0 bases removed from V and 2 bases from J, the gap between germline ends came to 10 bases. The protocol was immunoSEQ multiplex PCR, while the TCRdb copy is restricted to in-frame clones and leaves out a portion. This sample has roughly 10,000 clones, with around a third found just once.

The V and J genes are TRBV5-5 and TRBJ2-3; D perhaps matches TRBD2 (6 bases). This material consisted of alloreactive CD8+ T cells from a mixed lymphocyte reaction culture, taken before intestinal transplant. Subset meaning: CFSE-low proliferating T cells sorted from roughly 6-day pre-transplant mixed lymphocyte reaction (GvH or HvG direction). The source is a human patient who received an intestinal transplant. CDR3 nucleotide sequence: TGTGCCAGCAGCTTGGAGGAGGGATACACAGATACGCAGTATTTT. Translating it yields CASSLEEGYTDTQYF.